This TCR beta chain was identified during a study of T-cell reconstitution after alpha-beta-depleted transplantation in children. Unique molecular identifiers tagged the TCRbeta library. TCRdb recomputed calls from the PCR reads with MiXCR, one row per CDR3 protein. The data show roughly 610,000 distinct CDR3 sequences, approximately 10% seen once. This clonotype was recorded many times. The CDR3 loop spans 13 amino acids. V lost 6 bases to trimming and J lost 1 base, with 9 bases between them. The germline V gene has CDR1 ENHRY and CDR2 SYGVKD. The rearrangement uses TRBV10-3 and TRBJ2-5; D perhaps matches TRBD1 (5 bases). Sequenced material: PBMCs from the stem cell graft donor, taken from the stem cell graft. The clonotype originates from a human donor who donated a stem cell graft to a child with acute myeloid leukemia. The CDR3 region has the DNA TGTGCCATCAGAAAAGGGGCCCAAGAGACCCAGTACTTC. Translated, it gives CAIRKGAQETQYF.